This TCR beta chain was obtained from a study of T cell repertoires in cytomegalovirus infection. TCRdb recomputed calls from the reads with MiXCR, one row per CDR3 protein. The table includes approximately 470,000 distinct CDR3 sequences, approximately 46% detected once. Study-level points and caveats: Cumulative public TCR beta family frequency identified carriers of CMV plus the relevant HLA. Clonotypes of TCR beta that were HLA-C-restricted and CMV-specific dominated the ex vivo response.

CDR3 length equals 13 residues. The V end lost 5 bases, the J end lost 7 bases, and 12 bases lay between the germline ends. This clonotype has a handful of counts. Antigen unknown. The sample here was cultured PBMCs, taken from culture after CMV antigen stimulation. The receptor was isolated from a human donor in good health (CMV status not recorded). Some clones in this sample may be carry-over from other donors' samples. The chain combines TRBV12-3 or TRBV12-4 with TRBJ1-5; unclear D gene. The CDR3: CASSIHRGQPQHF. The CDR3 DNA is TGTGCCAGCAGTATCCACAGAGGCCAGCCCCAGCATTTT.